Listed here are 21 T cell receptor beta chains from one sample, sequenced in a study of post-analysis software for immune sequencing data. Antigens of these TCRs are unknown. Whole-study results and caveats: About five TRBV segments were more frequent in patients than controls; TRBV5-6, TRBV5-1 and TRBV20-1 belonged to this group.

The library was made from cDNA and included unique molecular identifiers. MiXCR, applied by TCRdb to the PCR reads, yields one record per CDR3 protein. The table lists hundreds of thousands of distinct CDR3 sequences, 55% to 60% of them singletons, with around 11% in the top ten. The sequenced sample was blood. The receptors were sampled from a girl under 10 years old with multiple sclerosis.

The V and J genes are TRBV9 and TRBJ2-2; D is undetermined. Trimming cost V 1 base and J 7 bases, with 8 bases left between them. CDR3 length: 13 residues. The germline CDR1 and CDR2 sequences are SGDLS and YYNGEE. The CDR3 is CASSVNPLGELFF. The CDR3 DNA reads TGTGCCAGCAGCGTAAACCCGCTCGGGGAGCTGTTTTTT.

This clonotype was counted between two and nine times. This rearrangement joins TRBV2 to TRBJ2-5; 7 nucleotides line up with TRBD1. The J call is uncertain, as TRBJ2-7 better fits the DNA end. CDR1 and CDR2 (germline): SNHLY, FYNNEI. This CDR3 spans 15 amino acids. CDR3 loop: CASSAASTGPNEQYF. CDR3 in DNA: TGTGCCAGCAGTGCCGCATCGACAGGGCCTAACGAGCAGTACTTC.

The gene calls are TRBV29-1 and TRBJ1-4; D uncertain. V gave up 3 bases and J gave up 12 bases, with 20 bases separating them. The V gene's germline CDR1 is SQVTM and CDR2 ANQGSEA. The length of the CDR3 is 14 residues. CDR3 residues: CSVDLGYDEVELFF. The CDR3 DNA follows: TGCAGCGTTGATCTCGGCTACGACGAGGTGGAACTGTTTTTT.

The chain carries TRBV29-1 and TRBJ2-4; D might be TRBD1 (6 bases). The DNA matches TRBJ2-7 better at its end, which makes the J call doubtful. This CDR3 comprises 13 residues. CDR1 is SQVTM, CDR2 ANQGSEA, per germline. The CDR3 nucleotides read TGCAGCGCCTTAACAGGGCCCCCCTACGAGCAGTACTTC. As protein: CSALTGPPYEQYF.

The V call is TRBV7-2, the J call TRBJ2-6; 8 nucleotides agree with TRBD1. Germline V gene sequence: CDR1 SGHTA, CDR2 FQGNSA. With V trimmed by 4 bases and J by 4 bases, 6 bases remained unmatched. The CDR3 is 16 residues long. For the CDR3, the DNA is TGTGCCAGCAGCTCCCGACAGGGGAGAGGGGCCAACGTCCTGACTTTC. It encodes CASSSRQGRGANVLTF.

The chain combines TRBV5-4 with TRBJ2-1, with D possibly being TRBD2 (6 bases). V was clipped by 7 bases and J by 9 bases, with 20 bases between them. The CDR3 spans 14 residues. Germline CDR1 is SGHNT and CDR2 is YYREEE (reference sequence). This chain's CDR3 is CASGQNPRGSEQFF. The CDR3 coding sequence is TGTGCCAGCGGCCAAAATCCGCGGGGCAGTGAGCAGTTCTTC.

CDR3 sequence (DNA): TGTGCCAGCAGTGCCGGGACACAACCCTACGAGCAGTACTTC. Translating gives CASSAGTQPYEQYF. The rearrangement joins TRBV12-3 or TRBV12-4 to TRBJ2-1; TRBD1 might be the D (6 bases). The DNA end is more similar to TRBJ2-7, so the J call may be wrong. CDR3 length equals 14 residues.

The gene calls are TRBV6-5 and TRBJ1-2; perhaps TRBD1 as D (6 bases). The CDR3 has 16 residues. Trimming took off 0 bases at V and 3 bases at J, with 14 bases between the two ends. The V gene's germline CDR1 is MNHEY and CDR2 SVGAGI. The CDR3: CASSYSVDSGDYGYTF. CDR3 DNA sequence: TGTGCCAGCAGTTACTCCGTGGACAGCGGGGACTATGGCTACACCTTC.

The rearrangement joins TRBV2 to TRBJ2-5; D gene unclear. Germline assignment: CDR1 SNHLY and CDR2 FYNNEI. V lost 5 bases, J lost 9 bases, and 10 bases lay in between. This CDR3 has 11 residues. CDR3: CASSPKRSQYF. The CDR3 DNA sequence: TGTGCCAGCAGTCCTAAGAGATCCCAGTACTTC. Looking up the rest from reference TRBV2 and TRBJ2-5 gives the full variable domain: EPEVTQTPSHQVTQMGQEVILRCVPISNHLYFYWYRQILGQKVEFLVSFYNNEISEKSEIFDDQFSVERPDGSNFTLKIRSTKLEDSAMYFCASSPKRSQYFGPGTRLLVL.

This clonotype was detected once. The gene calls are TRBV5-1 and TRBJ2-4; no clear D gene. The DNA end is more similar to TRBJ2-7, so the J call may be wrong. The CDR3 is made up of 12 amino acids. Looked up from germline, CDR1 is SGHRS and CDR2 is YFSETQ. This CDR3 reads CASYDTPYEQYF. In DNA form, the CDR3 reads TGCGCCAGCTATGACACTCCCTACGAGCAGTACTTC.

The rearrangement joins TRBV5-1 to TRBJ2-3; TRBD2 aligns across 14 bases. The CDR3 consists of 18 residues. Germline V gene lookup returns CDR1 SGHRS and CDR2 YFSETQ. The J segment lost 4 bases and the V segment lost 4 bases, leaving 11 bases of the junction unmatched. The CDR3 sequence: CASSIQPTSGGGSDTQYF. In DNA form, the CDR3 reads TGCGCCAGCAGCATCCAACCGACTAGCGGGGGGGGCTCAGATACGCAGTATTTT. The whole variable domain, filled in from reference TRBV5-1 and TRBJ2-3, reads KAGVTQTPRYLIKTRGQQVTLSCSPISGHRSVSWYQQTPGQGLQFLFEYFSETQRNKGNFPGRFSGRQFSNSRSEMNVSTLELGDSALYLCASSIQPTSGGGSDTQYFGPGTRLTVL.

This clonotype was counted only a few times. This rearrangement joins TRBV5-4 to TRBJ2-4; D ambiguous. CDR3 length: 14 residues. Trimming took off 0 bases at V and 0 bases at J, with 4 bases between the two ends. Per the germline V gene, CDR1 is SGHNT and CDR2 is YYREEE (reference sequence). CDR3 amino acids: CASSLGEAKNIQYF. Written as DNA, the CDR3 is TGTGCCAGCAGCTTGGGTGAAGCCAAAAACATTCAGTACTTC. Based on the CDR3 plus reference TRBV5-4 and TRBJ2-4, the full variable domain is ETGVTQSPTHLIKTRGQQVTLRCSSQSGHNTVSWYQQALGQGPQFIFQYYREEENGRGNFPPRFSGLQFPNYSSELNVNALELDDSALYLCASSLGEAKNIQYFGAGTRLSVL.

This sequence joins TRBV7-2 and TRBJ1-5; D uncertain. The germline CDR1 and CDR2 sequences are SGHTA and FQGNSA. V gave up 1 base and J gave up 1 base, with 8 bases separating them. The CDR3 is 15 amino acids. The CDR3 sequence is CASSLEGKSNQPQHF. The CDR3 DNA is TGTGCCAGCAGCTTAGAAGGGAAAAGCAATCAGCCCCAGCATTTT.

J is TRBJ2-3 and V is TRBV10-2, with 14 bases aligning to TRBD2. V was clipped by 5 bases and J by 2 bases; unmatched bases: 12. Per germline, CDR1 WSHSY and CDR2 SAAADI. The CDR3 length is 19 residues. The CDR3 loop reads CASSRGLAGGPPYTDTQYF. The CDR3 DNA reads TGCGCCAGCAGTCGAGGACTAGCGGGGGGCCCTCCATACACAGATACGCAGTATTTT.

V and J are TRBV6-6 and TRBJ1-2; no clear D. Germline CDR1 and CDR2: MNHNY and SVGAGI (reference sequence). Trimming cost V 6 bases and J 4 bases, with 12 bases left between them. The CDR3 is 13 amino acids. CDR3 loop: CASRETVIYGYTF. DNA of the CDR3: TGTGCCAGCAGGGAGACGGTTATCTATGGCTACACCTTC.

V is TRBV7-9 and J is TRBJ1-2; D call uncertain. The CDR3 is made up of 12 amino acids. V was trimmed by 4 bases and J by 4 bases, leaving 7 bases between them. CDR1 SEHNR and CDR2 FQNEAQ come from the germline V gene (reference sequence). The CDR3 here is CASSSDIYGYTF. Written as DNA, the CDR3 is TGTGCCAGCAGCTCCGACATCTATGGCTACACCTTC.

The chain has TRBV5-4 and TRBJ2-3; 9 bases map to TRBD2. The CDR3 runs to 15 residues. Germline values: CDR1 SGHNT, CDR2 YYREEE (reference sequence). The V gene end was trimmed by 0 bases and the J gene end by 5 bases; junction bases not matched to a gene: 4. CDR3 bases: TGTGCCAGCAGCTTGGGACTAGCGGACAGAGATACGCAGTATTTT. This codes for CASSLGLADRDTQYF.

A remark on this clonotype: Germline is not matched at one junction end, which may reflect a read error. The V gene is TRBV7-9, the J gene TRBJ2-4; unclear D gene. Germline CDR1 and CDR2: SEHNR and FQNEAQ (reference sequence). CDR3 length: 13 amino acids. CDR3 residues: CASNLPSQNIQYF. CDR3 sequence (DNA): TGTGCCAGCAACTTACCATCACAGAACATTCAGTACTTC.

This clonotype was detected only a few times. The genes are TRBV6-5 and TRBJ2-3; 9 positions match TRBD2. From germline, CDR1 is MNHEY and CDR2 SVGAGI. J was trimmed by 4 bases and V by 0 bases; bases with no gene match: 5. The CDR3 is made up of 16 amino acids. The CDR3 here is CASSYSLAGFSDTQYF. The CDR3 DNA is TGTGCCAGCAGTTACTCGCTAGCGGGGTTTTCAGATACGCAGTATTTT.

In the case of this clonotype: A read error may account for a junction end that differs from germline. V usage is TRBV7-9 and J usage is TRBJ2-7; D is undetermined. The length of the CDR3 is 13 residues. Germline CDR1 is SEHNR and CDR2 is FQNEAQ (reference sequence). The CDR3 region has the DNA TGTGCCAGCAGCCCGCCCCTAGAAAACGAGCTGTACTTC. Translation: CASSPPLENELYF.

The chain carries TRBV6-1 and TRBJ2-1, with a possible D match to TRBD1 (6 bases). In germline, CDR1 is MNHNS, CDR2 SASEGT. The ends were cut back, 3 bases at V and 8 bases at J, with 17 bases in the middle. This CDR3 has 15 amino acids. For the CDR3, the DNA is TGTGCCAGCAGTGACATCACAGGGTCTTGGTATGAGCAGTTCTTC. It yields the protein CASSDITGSWYEQFF.